This is a list of T cell receptor beta chains from one sample in a study of cytomegalovirus exposure and HLA in healthy donors. Only in-frame clones appear in the TCRdb table, and some are missing; sequencing was by immunoSEQ multiplex PCR. The table records 150,000 to 200,000 clones, around 76% of them present only once. The sample was PBMCs. The source is a woman in her forties in good health and CMV-seronegative. Both conserved end residues are part of each CDR3. Part of the rows lack a size; the others show once, few, many or a class for expanded clones.

CASSIADRGGYTF | 13 | TRBV19 | NA | TRBJ1-2
CASSSQLYGYTF | 12 | TRBV19 | once | TRBJ1-2
CASSRGTSGSNEQFF | 15 | TRBV6-5 | once | TRBJ2-1
CASTSSGGISNQPQHF | 16 | TRBV28 | once | TRBJ1-5
CASSFDPKRHNEQFF | 15 | TRBV27 | NA | TRBJ2-1
CAWGLNTEAFF | 11 | TRBV30 | NA | TRBJ1-1
CASAQGAAGNTIYF | 14 | TRBV5-1 | few | TRBJ1-3
CTVSRDYGYTF | 11 | TRBV30 | NA | TRBJ1-2
CASSLTPDRAGYTF | 14 | TRBV27 | NA | TRBJ1-2
CASSYSVPADTQYF | 14 | TRBV6-6 | NA | TRBJ2-3
CASSSGSTGELFF | 13 | TRBV5-1 | once | TRBJ2-2
CASSSQGDTGELFF | 14 | TRBV11-2 | NA | TRBJ2-2
CASSVTAGDTGELFF | 15 | TRBV6-4 | NA | TRBJ2-2
CASSLTIFTDTQYF | 14 | TRBV27 | NA | TRBJ2-3
CASSTTIGELFF | 12 | TRBV2 | few | TRBJ2-2
CASSPMAGGTGELFF | 15 | TRBV11-2 | NA | TRBJ2-2
CSVGGGETQYF | 11 | TRBV29-1 | NA | TRBJ2-5
CASSTTGTGANVLTF | 15 | TRBV5-1 | NA | TRBJ2-6
CASSLAGVQETQYF | 14 | TRBV5-6 | NA | TRBJ2-5
CASSVAYQGVGDGYTF | 16 | TRBV6-1 | NA | TRBJ1-2
CAWSEVSGSVSEQYF | 15 | TRBV30 | NA | TRBJ2-7
CASSEQGHSGNTIYF | 15 | TRBV6-1 | few | TRBJ1-3
CASSVGPTSYEQYF | 14 | TRBV9 | NA | TRBJ2-7